What follows are 10 T cell receptor beta chains derived from one specimen sequenced in a study of cytomegalovirus exposure and HLA in healthy donors. The PCR was carried out with 60 Vbeta primers and 13 Jbeta primers. Sequenced by immunoSEQ multiplex PCR; TCRdb stores in-frame clones only, minus some. This sample has approximately 170,000 clones, with about 77% found just once. Source material: PBMCs. Receptors were obtained from a man aged 25-40 years in good health and CMV-seropositive.

This clone was observed a few times. V usage is TRBV30 and J usage is TRBJ2-7; D not certain. The V and J ends lost 5 bases and 4 bases respectively, with 9 bases between them. The length of the CDR3 is 11 residues. Germline V CDR1 and CDR2: GTSNPN, SVGIG (reference sequence). The CDR3 loop reads CAWSVRYEQYF. CDR3 nucleotides: TGTGCCTGGTCGGTTCGTTACGAGCAGTACTTC.

This clone was observed a handful of times. The chain is built from TRBV7-2 and TRBJ1-5; weak D call: TRBD1 (6 bases). This CDR3 is 15 amino acids long. The ends were cut back, 4 bases at V and 5 bases at J, with 15 bases in the middle. From germline, CDR1 is SGHTA and CDR2 FQGNSA. CDR3 bases: TGTGCCAGCAGCTCCACGACAGGAGGACATCAGCCCCAGCATTTT. As protein: CASSSTTGGHQPQHF. The whole variable domain, remainder taken from reference TRBV7-2 and TRBJ1-5, is GAGVSQSPSNKVTEKGKDVELRCDPISGHTALYWYRQSLGQGLEFLIYFQGNSAPDKSGLPSDRFSAERTGGSVSTLTIQRTQQEDSAVYLCASSSTTGGHQPQHFGDGTRLSIL.

The DNA for the CDR3 is TGCGCCAGCAGCAGCATCGGGTCCTTCACCGGGGAGCTGTTTTTT. Protein sequence: CASSSIGSFTGELFF. The chain has TRBV4-3 and TRBJ2-2, with D unclear. CDR1 and CDR2 (germline): LGHNA, YSLEER. CDR3 length equals 15 residues. Trimming stripped 5 bases from V and 4 bases from J, with 14 bases between.

The genes are TRBV28 and TRBJ1-2; unclear D gene. The V gene's germline CDR1 is MDHEN and CDR2 SYDVKM. V lost 2 bases and J lost 2, with 6 bases in between. The CDR3 is 13 amino acids. As DNA, the CDR3 is TGTGCCAGCAGTTTAGGGCTAAACTATGGCTACACCTTC. It specifies CASSLGLNYGYTF.

The rearrangement links TRBV23-1 to TRBJ1-5, with D unclear. TRBV23-1 is an ORF for which the function is uncertain. V lost 0 bases and J 0 bases, leaving 9 bases between the germline ends. The CDR3 sequence is 16 residues long. The CDR3 region has the DNA TGCGCCAGCAGTCAATCCCGCGATTATAGCAATCAGCCCCAGCATTTT. Encoded protein: CASSQSRDYSNQPQHF.

This clone was seen a single time. The chain uses TRBV29-1 and TRBJ1-1; weak D call: TRBD1 (5 bases). This CDR3 contains 14 residues. Germline CDR1 reads SQVTM; CDR2 reads ANQGSEA. Trimming shortened V by 0 bases and J by 2 bases, and 10 bases separated the two germline ends. CDR3 sequence: CSVEDNQGNTEAFF. The CDR3 DNA sequence: TGCAGCGTTGAAGATAACCAGGGCAACACTGAAGCTTTCTTT.

J is TRBJ2-3 and V is TRBV27, with 13 bases aligning to TRBD2. The J segment lost 4 bases and the V segment lost 7 bases, leaving 5 bases of the junction unmatched. Germline V CDR1 and CDR2: MNHEY, SMNVEV (reference sequence). The CDR3 covers 15 residues. CDR3 protein: CASTTGTSGADTQYF. DNA of the CDR3: TGTGCCAGCACAACCGGGACTAGCGGGGCAGATACGCAGTATTTT.

This chain links TRBV27 with TRBJ2-7; possible D gene TRBD2, 5 bases. The CDR3 is made up of 14 amino acids. The ends were cut back, 2 bases at V and 4 bases at J, with 12 bases in the middle. Germline values: CDR1 MNHEY, CDR2 SMNVEV (reference sequence). CDR3 amino acids: CASSLGGLGYEQYF. CDR3 DNA sequence: TGTGCCAGCAGTTTAGGAGGATTGGGGTACGAGCAGTACTTC.

For this clone: Sequence at one end of the junction differs from germline and may be a read error. V and J are TRBV7-6 and TRBJ2-7; 10 bases match TRBD2. CDR3 length: 16 amino acids. Germline loops: CDR1 SGHVS, CDR2 FNYEAQ. CDR3 in DNA: TGTGCCAGCAGCCTACTAGCGGGGCTGGGTTTTTCCGAGCGGTACTTC. It encodes CASSLLAGLGFSERYF.

The chain employs TRBV9 and TRBJ1-1; weak D call: TRBD1 (5 bases). CDR3 size: 16 residues. Trimming left V 4 bases short and J 5 bases short, with 21 bases between. Germline CDR1 SGDLS, CDR2 YYNGEE. In nucleotides, the CDR3 is TGTGCCAGCAGCAACAACCTCGGAACATCAGGGACTGAAGCTTTCTTT. Translation gives CASSNNLGTSGTEAFF.